The 25 T cell receptor beta chains below were found in one sample sequenced in a study of cytomegalovirus exposure and HLA in healthy donors. The study ran its PCR with 60 Vbeta and 13 Jbeta primers. TCRdb's table, derived via immunoSEQ multiplex PCR, lists solely in-frame clones and lacks some. The repertoire has 100,000 to 150,000 clones, around 68% of them found once; the top ten carry more than 9%. Material: PBMCs. These receptors were taken from a woman between 50 and 59 years old in good health and CMV-seropositive.

The rearrangement joins TRBV10-3 to TRBJ1-4; D might be TRBD1 (6 bases). The CDR3 has 13 amino acids. CDR1 ENHRY and CDR2 SYGVKD come from the germline V gene. Trimming cost V 10 bases and J 7 bases, with 16 bases left between them. As DNA, the CDR3 is TGTGCCACCCTCGGACAGTTTGGTGAAAAACTGTTTTTT. This gives the protein CATLGQFGEKLFF.

The rearrangement joins TRBV5-5 to TRBJ1-5, with 8 positions matching TRBD1. Unmatched junction bases numbered 8, after V lost 4 bases and J lost 8 bases. Per the germline V gene, CDR1 is SGHKS and CDR2 is YYEKEE (reference sequence). CDR3 size: 14 residues. CDR3 loop: CASSRQGSLEPQHF. CDR3 sequence (DNA): TGTGCCAGCAGCCGACAGGGGTCCTTGGAGCCCCAGCATTTT.

This rearrangement joins TRBV4-3 to TRBJ2-3; D perhaps matches TRBD2 (6 bases). The CDR3 runs 15 residues. V lost 0 bases and J 0 bases, leaving 7 bases between the germline ends. CDR1 and CDR2 from the germline V gene are LGHNA and YSLEER. The CDR3 is CASSQERGSTDTQYF. In DNA form, the CDR3 reads TGCGCCAGCAGCCAAGAGCGGGGAAGCACAGATACGCAGTATTTT.

In its sample, this clone was seen a few times. This sequence joins TRBV18 and TRBJ1-1; TRBD1 matches 10 bases. The CDR3 is 15 amino acids. The germline V gene encodes CDR1 KGHSH and CDR2 LQKENI. J was trimmed by 5 bases and V by 3 bases; bases with no gene match: 6. CDR3 nucleotides: TGTGCCAGCTCACCCCAGACAGGGGGCAAGACTGAAGCTTTCTTT. Its protein is CASSPQTGGKTEAFF.

This clone was seen a handful of times. The chain combines TRBV27 with TRBJ1-1, with 11 nucleotides matching TRBD1. Germline assignment: CDR1 MNHEY and CDR2 SMNVEV (reference sequence). V trimming: 2 bases; J trimming: 7 bases; junction bases outside the gene matches: 0. The CDR3 is 13 amino acids. The chain's CDR3 is CASSLGTGGEAFF. The DNA of the CDR3 is TGTGCCAGCAGTTTAGGGACAGGGGGTGAAGCTTTCTTT.

The chain combines TRBV5-4 with TRBJ2-3; TRBD2 is a possible D gene (6 bases). Germline CDR1 is SGHNT and CDR2 is YYREEE (reference sequence). Trimming took 2 bases from V and 1 from J, leaving 14 bases between them. This CDR3 has 16 residues. The CDR3 reads CASSLKEASGTDTQYF. In nucleotides, the CDR3 is TGTGCCAGCAGCTTAAAGGAGGCTAGCGGCACAGATACGCAGTATTTT.

This chain connects TRBV6-1 to TRBJ2-5, with 8 bases matching TRBD1. V lost 3 bases to trimming and J lost 5 bases; unmatched junction nucleotides: 5. This CDR3 has 14 amino acids. CDR1 is MNHNS, CDR2 SASEGT, per germline. In DNA form, the CDR3 reads TGTGCCAGCAGTGATTCAGGGGGCCTGGAGACCCAGTACTTC. Protein sequence: CASSDSGGLETQYF.

The chain combines TRBV10-2 with TRBJ1-3, with 7 bases matching TRBD1. The V gene's germline CDR1 is WSHSY and CDR2 SAAADI. After removal of 6 bases from V and 0 bases from J, the junction contained 2 bases not matched to a gene. The CDR3 sequence is 14 residues long. The CDR3 loop reads CASSGQASGNTIYF. In nucleotides, the CDR3 is TGCGCCAGCAGCGGACAGGCCTCTGGAAACACCATATATTTT.

The CDR3 coding sequence is TGTGCCAGCAGCGTAGATCGGGTCAACTATGGCTACACCTTC. Its protein product is CASSVDRVNYGYTF. The chain joins TRBV9 to TRBJ1-2; D not certain. This CDR3 is 14 amino acids long. V shed 0 bases and J shed 2 bases, with 8 bases lying between them. The germline CDR1 and CDR2 sequences are SGDLS and YYNGEE.

The V gene is TRBV9, the J gene TRBJ1-5; TRBD1 matches at 9 bases. CDR1 is SGDLS, CDR2 YYNGEE, per germline. After removal of 0 bases from V and 7 bases from J, the junction contained 5 bases not matched to a gene. This CDR3 contains 15 residues. The chain's CDR3 is CASSVDGTGKQPQHF. Written as DNA, the CDR3 is TGTGCCAGCAGCGTAGACGGGACAGGGAAACAGCCCCAGCATTTT.

V is TRBV18 and J is TRBJ1-1; D is ambiguous. Per the germline V gene, CDR1 is KGHSH and CDR2 is LQKENI. V was clipped by 0 bases and J by 7 bases, with 9 bases between them. The CDR3 contains 13 residues. The CDR3 DNA sequence: TGTGCCAGCTCACCACCAGCACAGCTTGAAGCTTTCTTT. Protein product: CASSPPAQLEAFF.

Only a few counts were recorded for this clone. V gene TRBV19 combines with J gene TRBJ2-1; the match to TRBD2 covers 7 bases. The CDR3 is 15 residues long. V dropped 8 bases and J dropped 3; count of bases not matched to a gene: 10. Germline V gene lookup returns CDR1 LNHDA and CDR2 SQIVND (reference sequence). The CDR3 bases are TGTGCCAGTTTTGATTATGGGGGGGGCTACAATGAGCAGTTCTTC. Translated, it gives CASFDYGGGYNEQFF.

The chain carries TRBV7-6 and TRBJ2-5; no definite D call. The CDR3 is made up of 12 amino acids. Germline CDR1 reads SGHVS; CDR2 reads FNYEAQ. The V end lost 5 bases, the J end lost 4 bases, and 8 bases lay between the germline ends. The CDR3 nucleotides are TGTGCCAGCAGCGCCGGCGGAGAGACCCAGTACTTC. It yields the protein CASSAGGETQYF.

This clone came up a few times. This chain connects TRBV15 to TRBJ2-2, with D hard to call. The CDR3 runs 12 residues. V lost 2 bases to trimming and J lost 7 bases, with 5 bases between them. Germline CDR1 reads LNHNV; CDR2 reads YYDKDF (reference sequence). The DNA for the CDR3 is TGTGCCACCAGCAGATACATCGGGGAGCTGTTTTTT. As protein: CATSRYIGELFF.

At least ten counts were recorded for this clone. The chain has TRBV7-9 and TRBJ2-7; D may be TRBD1 (6 bases). Germline CDR1 reads SEHNR; CDR2 reads FQNEAQ (reference sequence). The V end was cut by 4 bases, the J end by 0 bases, with 16 bases between. The length of the CDR3 is 16 residues. The DNA for the CDR3 is TGTGCCAGCAGCTCTCTAGGACAGCGGTTCTCCTACGAGCAGTACTTC. Protein: CASSSLGQRFSYEQYF.

The rearrangement links TRBV7-9 to TRBJ2-3; the D gene is possibly TRBD1 (6 bases). CDR1 and CDR2 from the germline V gene are SEHNR and FQNEAQ (reference sequence). The CDR3 length is 13 residues. Deletions cut 5 bases from V and 4 bases from J, with 10 bases between. The DNA for the CDR3 is TGTGCCAGCAGCCAGACAGGTTCAGATACGCAGTATTTT. Its translation: CASSQTGSDTQYF.

This chain connects TRBV29-1 to TRBJ2-7; D perhaps matches TRBD2 (6 bases). The germline gives CDR1 SQVTM, CDR2 ANQGSEA. Trimming shortened V by 3 bases and J by 4 bases, and 19 bases separated the two germline ends. The CDR3 is 15 amino acids. CDR3: CSVDCRRGPNYEQYF. Here the CDR3 DNA reads TGCAGCGTTGATTGCCGGAGGGGACCGAATTACGAGCAGTACTTC.

The chain is built from TRBV25-1 and TRBJ2-7, with 7 bases aligning to TRBD1. The J segment lost 4 bases and the V segment lost 7 bases, leaving 7 bases of the junction unmatched. Germline V gives CDR1 MGHDK, CDR2 SYGVNS. The CDR3 runs to 13 residues. The CDR3: CASKTGVGYEQYF. CDR3 sequence (DNA): TGTGCCAGCAAAACAGGGGTTGGGTACGAGCAGTACTTC.

V and J are TRBV27 and TRBJ1-1, with a weak D call TRBD1 (6 bases). V was cut by 6 bases and J by 3 bases, with 17 bases left in between. In germline, CDR1 is MNHEY, CDR2 SMNVEV (reference sequence). The CDR3 runs to 15 residues. Here the CDR3 DNA reads TGTGCCAGCAGCTTCCAGGGGCTCAGGGACACTGAAGCTTTCTTT. This gives the protein CASSFQGLRDTEAFF.

With respect to this clone: The sample holds other DNA sequences that translate to the same CDR3. The V and J genes are TRBV4-2 and TRBJ1-5; TRBD1 is a possible D gene (6 bases). Trimming cost V 0 bases and J 5 bases, with 11 bases left between them. This CDR3 has 15 residues. Germline CDR1 is LGHNA and CDR2 is YNFKEQ. The CDR3 here is CASSQDYAGDQPQHF. CDR3 bases: TGTGCCAGCAGCCAAGATTATGCAGGGGATCAGCCCCAGCATTTT.

This clone turned up a few times. The rearrangement uses TRBV19 and TRBJ2-1; the match to TRBD1 covers 7 bases. Germline values: CDR1 LNHDA, CDR2 SQIVND (reference sequence). This CDR3 comprises 15 residues. The V segment lost 6 bases and the J segment 6 bases; nucleotides outside the gene matches: 11. The CDR3 sequence: CASSATGLSINEQFF. The CDR3 coding sequence is TGTGCCAGTAGCGCGACAGGGCTATCCATCAATGAGCAGTTCTTC.

About this clone: Other DNA sequences in the same sample also yield this CDR3. J is TRBJ2-7 and V is TRBV19; 7 bases map to TRBD1. Germline V gene data show CDR1 as LNHDA and CDR2 as SQIVND (reference sequence). The CDR3 is 13 residues long. V shed 5 bases, J shed 0 bases, and the junction held 1 base outside the gene matches. CDR3 sequence (DNA): TGTGCCAGTAGTCGGGACAGCTCCTACGAGCAGTACTTC. The encoded protein is CASSRDSSYEQYF. Variable domain in full (rest from reference TRBV19 and TRBJ2-7): DGGITQSPKYLFRKEGQNVTLSCEQNLNHDAMYWYRQDPGQGLRLIYYSQIVNDFQKGDIAEGYSVSREKKESFPLTVTSAQKNPTAFYLCASSRDSSYEQYFGPGTRLTVT.

This clone appeared once. J is TRBJ1-4 and V is TRBV7-9; D is possibly TRBD1 (6 bases). The germline V gene encodes CDR1 SEHNR and CDR2 FQNEAQ (reference sequence). Trimming cost V 4 bases and J 7 bases, with 16 bases left between them. The length of the CDR3 is 15 residues. The CDR3 DNA reads as TGTGCCAGCAGCTCACCTCGTATGGGGGCTGAAAAACTGTTTTTT. Translating it yields CASSSPRMGAEKLFF. The entire variable domain, with the rest obtained from reference TRBV7-9 and TRBJ1-4, is as follows: DTGVSQNPRHKITKRGQNVTFRCDPISEHNRLYWYRQTLGQGPEFLTYFQNEAQLEKSRLLSDRFSAERPKGSFSTLEIQRTEQGDSAMYLCASSSPRMGAEKLFFGSGTQLSVL.

V is TRBV28 and J is TRBJ2-1; possibly TRBD1 for D (5 bases). The CDR3 contains 14 residues. Germline CDR1 MDHEN, CDR2 SYDVKM. The V and J ends lost 10 bases and 3 bases respectively, with 16 bases between them. Written as DNA, the CDR3 is TGTGCCACAGGAATGGGGCAATTCTACAATGAGCAGTTCTTC. Its translation: CATGMGQFYNEQFF.

The gene calls are TRBV10-3 and TRBJ2-7; the match to TRBD2 covers 14 bases. CDR3 length: 15 residues. Losses at the gene ends were 6 bases for V and 2 bases for J; bases not matched to a gene: 3. CDR1 and CDR2 (germline): ENHRY, SYGVKD. The CDR3 is CAIRGGLAGAYEQYF. CDR3 sequence (DNA): TGTGCCATCAGGGGGGGACTAGCGGGAGCCTACGAGCAGTACTTC.